These 11 T cell receptor beta chains originate from one sample sequenced in a study of OX40 agonist ivuxolimab in advanced cancers. TCRdb keeps only in-frame clones here, not all; method: immunoSEQ multiplex PCR. The repertoire holds 55,000 to 75,000 clones, 87% seen once, with about 1.3% in the top ten. The specimen was CD4+ or CD8+ T cells sorted from blood, collected in a trial of the OX40 agonist ivuxolimab. The receptors here all came from an adult with an advanced solid tumor such as melanoma, head and neck, liver or kidney cancer.

This clone is labeled as medium-sized. The chain links TRBV7-9 to TRBJ2-1; 13 nucleotides match TRBD2. The germline CDR1 and CDR2 sequences are SEHNR and FQNEAQ (reference sequence). The CDR3 loop spans 16 amino acids. Losses at the gene ends were 4 bases for V and 8 bases for J; bases not matched to a gene: 8. CDR3 residues: CASSSRTSGRGDEQFF. The CDR3 bases are TGTGCCAGCAGCTCCCGGACTAGCGGGAGAGGGGATGAGCAGTTCTTC. Based on the CDR3 plus reference TRBV7-9 and TRBJ2-1, the full variable domain is DTGVSQNPRHKITKRGQNVTFRCDPISEHNRLYWYRQTLGQGPEFLTYFQNEAQLEKSRLLSDRFSAERPKGSFSTLEIQRTEQGDSAMYLCASSSRTSGRGDEQFFGPGTRLTVL.

The V call is TRBV5-6, the J call TRBJ1-1; 7 positions agree with TRBD1. Trimming took 1 base from V and 0 from J; bases not matched to a gene: 3. The CDR3 is 15 residues long. Germline V gene lookup returns CDR1 SGHDT and CDR2 YYEEEE. The CDR3: CASSLRDSMNTEAFF. The CDR3 bases are TGTGCCAGCAGCTTGCGGGACAGTATGAACACTGAAGCTTTCTTT. Based on the CDR3 plus reference TRBV5-6 and TRBJ1-1, the full variable domain is DAGVTQSPTHLIKTRGQQVTLRCSPKSGHDTVSWYQQALGQGPQFIFQYYEEEERQRGNFPDRFSGHQFPNYSSELNVNALLLGDSALYLCASSLRDSMNTEAFFGQGTRLTVV.

This chain joins TRBV19 and TRBJ2-3; TRBD1 matches 7 bases. This CDR3 region has 14 residues. In germline, CDR1 is LNHDA, CDR2 SQIVND (reference sequence). V gave up 3 bases and J gave up 3 bases; unmatched junction bases: 3. In DNA, the CDR3 is TGTGCCAGTAGTATGGGACAGAAAACAGATACGCAGTATTTT. Translating gives CASSMGQKTDTQYF.

The chain couples TRBV5-1 to TRBJ2-7; 7 nucleotides match TRBD1. Germline CDR1 is SGHRS and CDR2 is YFSETQ. J lost 5 bases, V lost 4 bases, and 12 bases had no gene match. The CDR3 extends over 15 amino acids. The CDR3 here is CASSPATPGTDEQYF. DNA of the CDR3: TGCGCCAGCAGCCCTGCCACCCCCGGGACAGACGAGCAGTACTTC.

The chain carries TRBV4-1 and TRBJ2-7; a weak D match, TRBD2 (6 bases). V was pared by 1 base and J by 6 bases, with 16 bases between. The germline V gene encodes CDR1 MGHRA and CDR2 YSYEKL. The length of the CDR3 is 15 residues. In DNA, the CDR3 is TGCGCCAGCAGCCAAGGGGGAGGAGGGGTCCTCGAGCAGTACTTC. Residues: CASSQGGGGVLEQYF.

The chain employs TRBV27 and TRBJ2-2; TRBD1 is a possible D gene (7 bases). Germline-derived CDR1 and CDR2 are MNHEY and SMNVEV (reference sequence). The CDR3 loop spans 16 amino acids. Trimming stripped 5 bases from V and 2 bases from J, with 15 bases between. The CDR3: CASSRSGDSNTGELFF. CDR3 coding DNA: TGTGCCAGCAGTAGATCGGGGGACAGTAACACCGGGGAGCTGTTTTTT.

The CDR3 is CASSQEAVSNEKLFF. The CDR3 DNA reads as TGTGCCAGCAGCCAAGAAGCGGTCTCTAATGAAAAACTGTTTTTT. The J gene is TRBJ1-4, the V gene TRBV4-2, with D unclear. The V end was cut by 0 bases, the J end by 3 bases, with 8 bases between. Looked up from germline, CDR1 is LGHNA and CDR2 is YNFKEQ. The CDR3 runs 15 residues.

This chain uses TRBV5-1 with TRBJ1-2, with 9 positions matching TRBD1. V lost 2 bases to trimming and J lost 8 bases; unmatched junction nucleotides: 10. Germline V gene sequence: CDR1 SGHRS, CDR2 YFSETQ. This CDR3 spans 15 amino acids. The CDR3 region has the DNA TGCGCCAGCAGCTTTTTTGCGAGACAGGGGGAAGGCTACACCTTC. Its protein is CASSFFARQGEGYTF.

The chain carries TRBV7-3 and TRBJ2-2; D is possibly TRBD2 (6 bases). Germline V CDR1 and CDR2: SGHTA, FQGTGA. This CDR3 contains 14 residues. Trimming removed 8 bases from V and 3 bases from J, with 13 bases in between. CDR3 in amino acids: CASPPGLHTGELFF. The CDR3 DNA reads TGTGCCAGCCCTCCGGGACTTCACACCGGGGAGCTGTTTTTT.

The gene calls are TRBV9 and TRBJ2-3, with D maybe TRBD1 (5 bases). CDR1 and CDR2 from the germline V gene are SGDLS and YYNGEE. There are 16 residues in the CDR3. V gave up 1 base and J gave up 0 bases, with 12 bases separating them. The CDR3 coding sequence is TGTGCCAGCAGCGTAAGGGGATCCCATAGCACAGATACGCAGTATTTT. This codes for CASSVRGSHSTDTQYF.

CDR3 DNA: TGTGCCAGTAGTCCCAGCAGCGGCGAGGCATGGGCTTACGAGCAGTACTTC. It yields the protein CASSPSSGEAWAYEQYF. This chain connects TRBV19 to TRBJ2-7; possibly TRBD2 for D (5 bases). Germline V CDR1 and CDR2: LNHDA, SQIVND (reference sequence). V lost 5 bases and J lost 4, with 24 bases in between. The CDR3 has 17 residues.